This T cell receptor (beta chain) is drawn from a study of CD8+ T cells in alopecia areata. Overall study context: For the treated group, dosing was oral tofacitinib at 5 to 10 mg twice daily.

Both peripheral blood and punch biopsies of lesional scalp skin were obtained from patients who had alopecia areata. Germline CDR1 reads SQVTM; CDR2 reads ANQGSEA. Trimming took 7 bases from V and 9 from J; bases not matched to a gene: 9. The CDR3 is 13 residues long. Reverse transcribed after extraction, RNA yielded cDNA as the sequencing template. Profiled with immunoSEQ multiplex PCR; TCRdb holds only in-frame clones, not every one. The sample lists approximately 150,000 clones, around 87% occurring once. This specimen was CD8+ T cells sorted from blood, taken at week 0. The chain carries TRBV29-1 and TRBJ2-6, with 7 nucleotides matching TRBD1. This sequence was found in a human donor with alopecia areata. This chain's CDR3 is CSAATGVVNVLTF. As DNA, the CDR3 is TGCAGCGCAGCTACAGGGGTGGTCAACGTCCTGACTTTC.